These 25 T cell receptor beta chains came from one sample sequenced in a study of Ad26.COV2.S vaccination and SARS-CoV-2 variants. Data came from immunoSEQ multiplex PCR; TCRdb stores just in-frame clones and leaves some out. The data contain some 180,000 clones, 70% to 90% of them seen just once; the ten biggest clones take up about 5.9%. Source: peripheral blood, taken after recovery from COVID-19. The receptor set was obtained from a human donor who had recovered from COVID-19.

This chain links TRBV28 with TRBJ1-3; unclear D gene. The CDR3 covers 13 residues. V lost 3 bases and J lost 7, with 10 bases in between. Germline values: CDR1 MDHEN, CDR2 SYDVKM. The CDR3 coding sequence is TGTGCCAGCAGTTTCAGCTCCGTGAACACCATATATTTT. As protein: CASSFSSVNTIYF.

The gene calls are TRBV10-3 and TRBJ1-1; D perhaps matches TRBD1 (5 bases). This CDR3 has 15 amino acids. The germline V gene encodes CDR1 ENHRY and CDR2 SYGVKD. V was pared by 6 bases and J by 1 base, with 15 bases between. The CDR3 is CAISARGKGNTEAFF. The DNA for the CDR3 is TGTGCCATCAGCGCTCGGGGCAAGGGGAACACTGAAGCTTTCTTT.

The sample holds a few counts of this clone. This chain links TRBV3-1 (or the pseudogene TRBV3-2) with TRBJ2-7; 12 bases are a match to TRBD2. The CDR3 contains 15 residues. The germline V gene has CDR1 LGHDT and CDR2 YNNKEL (reference sequence). Trimming at V came to 1 base and at J to 5 bases, leaving 3 bases not matched to a gene. CDR3 nucleotide sequence: TGTGCCAGCAGCCAAGGTCGGACTAGCGGGGACGAGCAGTACTTC. Translated, it gives CASSQGRTSGDEQYF.

The V and J genes are TRBV29-1 and TRBJ2-3; D is possibly TRBD2 (5 bases). V gave up 5 bases and J gave up 5 bases, with 11 bases separating them. The germline gives CDR1 SQVTM, CDR2 ANQGSEA. The length of the CDR3 is 12 residues. The CDR3 loop is CSVRTSGDTQYF. The CDR3 region has the DNA TGCAGCGTTCGTACAAGCGGAGATACGCAGTATTTT.

J is TRBJ2-5 and V is TRBV19, with D tentatively TRBD1 (5 bases). Trimming took 6 bases from V and 4 from J, leaving 12 bases between them. This CDR3 region has 13 residues. Germline CDR1 and CDR2: LNHDA and SQIVND (reference sequence). The CDR3 spells CASRPWQGETQYF. CDR3 sequence (DNA): TGTGCCAGTAGGCCGTGGCAGGGAGAGACCCAGTACTTC.

The chain couples TRBV28 to TRBJ2-4, with D tentatively TRBD1 or TRBD2 (5 bases each). The CDR3 runs 16 residues. V dropped 5 bases and J dropped 0 bases, with 14 bases sitting between them. Germline assignment: CDR1 MDHEN and CDR2 SYDVKM. The CDR3 loop reads CASSVGTAVAKNIQYF. CDR3 bases: TGTGCCAGCAGTGTGGGGACCGCCGTAGCCAAAAACATTCAGTACTTC.

The V and J genes are TRBV3-1 (or the pseudogene TRBV3-2) and TRBJ2-1, with TRBD2 identical over 11 bases. Germline V lookup: CDR1 LGHDT, CDR2 YNNKEL (reference sequence). V dropped 4 bases and J dropped 4; count of bases not matched to a gene: 6. This CDR3 contains 16 residues. The CDR3 sequence: CASSLRTSGSYNEQFF. The CDR3 DNA follows: TGTGCCAGCAGCCTCCGAACTAGCGGGAGTTACAATGAGCAGTTCTTC.

The chain employs TRBV21-1 and TRBJ2-7. TRBV21-1 is a pseudogene. The CDR3 totals 12 residues. The CDR3 region is CASLGIYYEQYF. CDR3 bases: TGTGCCAGCCTGGGTATCTACTACGAGCAGTACTTC.

The chain employs TRBV7-9 and TRBJ2-4, with TRBD1 matching over 8 bases. The CDR3 sequence is 14 residues long. Looked up from germline, CDR1 is SEHNR and CDR2 is FQNEAQ (reference sequence). The V segment lost 6 bases and the J segment 1 base; nucleotides outside the gene matches: 2. CDR3 amino acids: CASSRQGAKNIQYF. The CDR3 coding sequence is TGTGCCAGCAGTCGACAGGGGGCCAAAAACATTCAGTACTTC.

V is TRBV7-9 and J is TRBJ1-3; unclear D gene. V was pared by 2 bases and J by 0 bases, with 5 bases between. CDR1 is SEHNR and CDR2 is FQNEAQ in the germline V gene (reference sequence). This CDR3 is built from 14 residues. The CDR3 sequence is CASSLSSSGNTIYF. The CDR3 DNA is TGTGCCAGCAGCTTATCTAGCTCTGGAAACACCATATATTTT.

The chain is built from TRBV3-1 (or the pseudogene TRBV3-2) and TRBJ1-1; unclear D gene. V was shortened by 0 bases and J by 8 bases, with 4 bases between the two germline ends. CDR1 LGHDT and CDR2 YNNKEL come from the germline V gene (reference sequence). This CDR3 has 11 amino acids. The CDR3 region has the DNA TGTGCCAGCAGCCAAGATTCCGAAGCTTTCTTT. It yields the protein CASSQDSEAFF.

The CDR3 nucleotides read TGTGCCATCAGTGAGTCCAAGAACACCGGGGAGCTGTTTTTT. This translates into CAISESKNTGELFF. The V gene is TRBV10-3, the J gene TRBJ2-2; the D is unclear. V was trimmed by 0 bases and J by 1 base, leaving 3 bases between them. Germline V gene lookup returns CDR1 ENHRY and CDR2 SYGVKD. This CDR3 comprises 14 residues.

This chain connects TRBV4-2 to TRBJ1-6; D not resolved. Germline V gene data show CDR1 as LGHNA and CDR2 as YNFKEQ. The CDR3 covers 15 residues. Trimming removed 0 bases at V and 4 bases at J, with 7 bases between. CDR3 nucleotide sequence: TGTGCCAGCAGCCAAGAACAGTTGTATAATTCACCCCTCCACTTT. It codes for CASSQEQLYNSPLHF.

V gene TRBV13 combines with J gene TRBJ2-7, with D possibly matching TRBD2 (6 bases). The V end lost 6 bases, the J end lost 5 bases, and 14 bases lay between the germline ends. CDR3 length: 13 residues. Germline V lookup: CDR1 PRHDT, CDR2 FYEKMQ (reference sequence). The CDR3: CASSSGTPNEQYF. For the CDR3, the DNA is TGTGCCAGCAGTTCCGGGACTCCCAACGAGCAGTACTTC.

The CDR3 bases are TGTGCCAGCTCCGGGGGCGGGGATACGCAGTATTTT. Its protein product is CASSGGGDTQYF. This rearrangement joins TRBV2 to TRBJ2-3; D is tentatively TRBD1 or TRBD2 (6 bases each). Trimming pared 8 bases from V and 6 bases from J, leaving 12 bases between. Germline V gene sequence: CDR1 SNHLY, CDR2 FYNNEI. The CDR3 extends over 12 amino acids.

The chain combines TRBV7-9 with TRBJ2-7; 14 nucleotides match TRBD2. The CDR3 runs 16 residues. Losses at the gene ends were 5 bases for V and 1 base for J; bases not matched to a gene: 4. Germline loops: CDR1 SEHNR, CDR2 FQNEAQ (reference sequence). The CDR3, as DNA: TGTGCCAGCAGCCTAGGGACTAGCGGGGGTTCCTACGAGCAGTACTTC. Its protein is CASSLGTSGGSYEQYF.

The rearrangement uses TRBV5-5 and TRBJ2-3, with 10 bases that match TRBD1. Germline V CDR1 and CDR2: SGHKS, YYEKEE (reference sequence). With V trimmed by 0 bases and J by 6 bases, 4 bases remained unmatched. The CDR3 sequence is 15 residues long. This chain's CDR3 is CASSLGQGAGDTQYF. The CDR3 nucleotides are TGTGCCAGCAGCTTGGGACAGGGGGCAGGGGATACGCAGTATTTT.

V gene TRBV7-6 combines with J gene TRBJ2-5; D could derive from TRBD1 or TRBD2 (6 bases each). The CDR3 has 15 residues. The germline V gene encodes CDR1 SGHVS and CDR2 FNYEAQ. The ends were cut back, 6 bases at V and 1 base at J, with 15 bases in the middle. The CDR3 is CASSRQPGAQETQYF. In DNA form, the CDR3 reads TGTGCCAGCAGTCGTCAACCGGGGGCCCAAGAGACCCAGTACTTC.

CDR3 sequence: CATSRVRAGQGTDTQYF. The CDR3, as DNA: TGTGCCACCAGCAGAGTTCGGGCGGGACAGGGCACAGATACGCAGTATTTT. The rearrangement joins TRBV15 to TRBJ2-3; 8 nucleotides agree with TRBD1. The CDR3 spans 17 residues. After removal of 1 base from V and 1 base from J, the junction contained 7 bases not matched to a gene. Germline lookup yields CDR1 LNHNV and CDR2 YYDKDF (reference sequence).

V gene TRBV12-3 or TRBV12-4 combines with J gene TRBJ2-7; D is unresolved. V was cut by 8 bases and J by 6 bases, with 14 bases left in between. This CDR3 region has 12 residues. For the CDR3, the DNA is TGTGCCAGCTCCCTCACCCCGCGCGAGCAGTACTTC. Its protein is CASSLTPREQYF.

This chain uses TRBV11-2 with TRBJ2-5; 10 bases map to TRBD2. Germline CDR1 and CDR2: SGHAT and FQNNGV. V lost 5 bases, J lost 0 bases, and 3 bases stayed unmatched. The CDR3 covers 15 residues. The CDR3 region is CASSSGGGYQETQYF. DNA of the CDR3: TGTGCCAGCAGCAGCGGGGGGGGGTACCAAGAGACCCAGTACTTC.

The chain links TRBV7-8 to TRBJ1-6; D unclear. The CDR3 spans 16 residues. CDR1 is SGHVS and CDR2 is FQNEAQ in the germline V gene. V dropped 7 bases and J dropped 8 bases, with 21 bases sitting between them. CDR3 region: CASTLKLQSGDSPLHF. CDR3 sequence (DNA): TGTGCCAGCACCCTAAAACTACAGAGTGGTGATTCACCCCTCCACTTT.

The J gene is TRBJ2-2, the V gene TRBV5-1; D possibly uses TRBD1 or TRBD2 (5 bases each). V shed 2 bases and J shed 4 bases, with 15 bases lying between them. CDR3 length: 16 amino acids. Germline V CDR1 and CDR2: SGHRS, YFSETQ. The CDR3 bases are TGCGCCAGCAGCTTCGTGGGGGTTGGGGGCACCGGGGAGCTGTTTTTT. Protein: CASSFVGVGGTGELFF.

The V gene is TRBV27, the J gene TRBJ2-3; D tentatively fits TRBD1 or TRBD2 (5 bases each). The CDR3 has 16 residues. Germline CDR1 is MNHEY and CDR2 is SMNVEV (reference sequence). The V end lost 3 bases, the J end lost 2 bases, and 15 bases lay between the germline ends. Here the CDR3 reads CASSFQGSVTTDTQYF. The CDR3 DNA follows: TGTGCCAGCAGTTTCCAGGGTAGCGTTACCACAGATACGCAGTATTTT.

The chain employs TRBV28 and TRBJ2-4; 10 bases are a match to TRBD1. Trimming cost V 10 bases and J 7 bases; bases outside gene matches: 7. Per germline, CDR1 MDHEN and CDR2 SYDVKM. The CDR3 extends over 13 amino acids. Here the CDR3 reads CATRTGGRNIQYF. The CDR3 DNA follows: TGTGCCACCAGGACAGGGGGGAGGAACATTCAGTACTTC.